This T cell receptor (beta chain) came from a study of naive and memory T cell subsets. Ligated cDNA underwent four rounds of PCR with nested alpha and beta constant region primers and SP2. From the UMI-ligation and nested PCR reads, TCRdb called clonotypes with MiXCR, one entry per CDR3 protein. The table includes roughly 13,000 distinct CDR3 sequences, about 5% detected once. This CDR3 spans 13 amino acids. With 5 bases removed from V and 6 bases from J, the gap between germline ends came to 13 bases. As to treatment: skin biopsy from PPD injection site in Mantoux-positive individual. An oligonucleotide containing a UMI was ligated to the 3' end of TCR cDNA. Tuberculin skin test biopsies were taken where PPD was injected in Mantoux-positive people. This clonotype appeared many times.

The sequencing here drew on skin, taken from a tuberculin skin test site. This clonotype was sampled from an adult in good health. V usage is TRBV12-3 or TRBV12-4 and J usage is TRBJ1-2; D possibly corresponds to TRBD1 (5 bases). The CDR3 DNA is TGTGCCAGCAGTCTGACTGCGGGGCATGGCTACACCTTC. Its translation is CASSLTAGHGYTF.